A selection of T cell receptor beta chains follows, all from one sample in a study of T cells expressing NK-cell markers. TCRdb derives one entry per CDR3 protein from the 5' RACE reads, leaving out DNA. This table lists about 400,000 distinct CDR3 sequences. The sequencing input was blood T cells: a sorted CD56 or NKG2C T cell subset, CD4+ or CD8+ T cells, or bulk PBMC T cells (not recorded which). The source of these receptors is a woman between 50 and 59 years old in good health. Each CDR3 is given with its conserved first and last residue.

V	J	length	CDR3
TRBV27	TRBJ2-3	15	CASSLRGPYTDTQYF
TRBV7-9	TRBJ1-5	15	CASSLGAGVNQPQHF
TRBV7-2	TRBJ2-6	15	CASSFVPTGANVLTF
TRBV5-1	TRBJ2-3	14	CASSSQGFTDTQYF
TRBV11-1	TRBJ2-1	17	CASSSRWVRSSYNEQFF
TRBV4-1	TRBJ2-1	15	CASSQDGRGWNEQFF
TRBV29-1	TRBJ1-2	15	CSVEDTTTANYGYTF
TRBV2	TRBJ1-4	13	CASIRSPLEKLFF
TRBV5-1	TRBJ2-1	16	CASSVQKTRVGGEQFF
TRBV20-1	TRBJ2-3	14	CSAQPGLGPDTQYF
TRBV29-1	TRBJ2-1	14	CSVEVGTAYNEQFF
TRBV4-1	TRBJ2-6	15	CASTYRVPGANVLTF
TRBV20-1	TRBJ2-3	15	CSARDGTSHPDTQYF
TRBV15	TRBJ1-2	12	CATSRYREGYTF
TRBV27	TRBJ2-4	14	CASSYGRGSNIQYF
TRBV4-1	TRBJ2-5	17	CASSQEAGIGRGETQYF
TRBV20-1	TRBJ2-3	14	CSARDGAGVDTQYF
TRBV6-6	TRBJ2-1	15	CASSYSLSGNNEQFF
TRBV5-1	TRBJ2-3	15	CASSLGDYSSDTQYF
TRBV29-1	TRBJ2-2	13	CSVGGRTPGELFF
TRBV29-1	TRBJ2-1	14	CSSRQGGSYNEQFF
TRBV20-1	TRBJ2-4	14	CSARSNVAKNIQYF
TRBV6-1	TRBJ2-2	16	CASRGPASGNTGELFF
TRBV5-1	TRBJ2-7	15	CASSLEARANYEQYF
TRBV12-3/TRBV12-4	TRBJ1-5	16	CASSNRDTSSSQPQHF
TRBV27	TRBJ2-1	17	CASTLRLAGGSYNEQFF
TRBV7-3	TRBJ2-1	15	CASSLGAGPYNEQFF
TRBV20-1	TRBJ2-1	13	CSALVFDNNEQFF
TRBV12-3/TRBV12-4	TRBJ2-2	15	CASSLVEQVFRELFF
TRBV20-1	TRBJ2-1	15	CSAPPSGRMKNEQFF
TRBV3-1	TRBJ2-7	13	CASSSGGRYEQYF